The next 30 T cell receptor beta chains were all read from a single sample in a study of cytomegalovirus exposure and HLA in healthy donors. Researchers ran the PCR with 60 Vbeta and 13 Jbeta primers. The table came from immunoSEQ multiplex PCR; TCRdb's copy has only in-frame clones and leaves some out. Found here are approximately 220,000 clones, about 82% of them singletons; the top ten hold 2.5% to 3.5%. The sequenced sample consisted of PBMCs. These receptors were collected from a young man in good health and CMV-seronegative.

The chain combines TRBV27 with TRBJ1-2; D remains unclear. Germline CDR1 reads MNHEY; CDR2 reads SMNVEV (reference sequence). The CDR3 is 15 amino acids. V lost 0 bases and J 4 bases, leaving 12 bases between the germline ends. The CDR3: CASSLSGGIFYGYTF. As DNA, the CDR3 is TGTGCCAGCAGTTTATCCGGCGGTATATTCTATGGCTACACCTTC.

The chain joins TRBV27 to TRBJ2-7; 11 positions match TRBD1. This CDR3 comprises 15 residues. Looked up from germline, CDR1 is MNHEY and CDR2 is SMNVEV (reference sequence). With V trimmed by 3 bases and J by 3 bases, 4 bases remained unmatched. The CDR3 DNA reads TGTGCCAGCAGTTTCGAGGGACAGGGGGTCTACGAGCAGTACTTC. Translated, it gives CASSFEGQGVYEQYF.

This chain connects TRBV5-1 to TRBJ2-2, with 9 bases matching TRBD1. Germline lookup yields CDR1 SGHRS and CDR2 YFSETQ. V shed 4 bases and J 5 bases; nucleotides not matched to a gene: 9. CDR3 length: 16 amino acids. CDR3 coding DNA: TGCGCCAGCAGCACCGGGACAGGGAGCAGAACCGGGGAGCTGTTTTTT. Translation gives CASSTGTGSRTGELFF.

This chain connects TRBV18 to TRBJ2-7; no clear D gene. V was pared by 0 bases and J by 2 bases, with 11 bases between. The CDR3 length is 15 residues. Germline loops: CDR1 KGHSH, CDR2 LQKENI. The CDR3 sequence is CASSPPGAKTYEQYF. As DNA, the CDR3 is TGTGCCAGCTCACCACCCGGAGCCAAGACCTACGAGCAGTACTTC.

The chain links TRBV5-8 to TRBJ1-1; the D is unclear. Germline CDR1 and CDR2: SGHTS and YDEGEE. The CDR3 is 11 residues long. Between the trimmed V and J ends, which lost 1 base and 6 bases, there was a span of 4 bases. For the CDR3, the DNA is TGTGCCAGCAGCTTGAGAGCTGAAGCTTTCTTT. Translating it yields CASSLRAEAFF.

The gene calls are TRBV27 and TRBJ1-2; D unclear. Trimming cost V 4 bases and J 3 bases, with 24 bases left between them. Germline CDR1 MNHEY, CDR2 SMNVEV (reference sequence). CDR3 size: 18 residues. CDR3 nucleotide sequence: TGTGCCAGCAGTTCCACCCCCAGTATTTTAATCTTTGACTATGGCTACACCTTC. Residues: CASSSTPSILIFDYGYTF.

CDR3 sequence: CASSPPGGEAFF. The CDR3 nucleotides read TGTGCCAGCAGCCCGCCAGGGGGCGAAGCTTTCTTT. V and J are TRBV11-2 and TRBJ1-1; 8 bases line up with TRBD1. Germline V gene lookup returns CDR1 SGHAT and CDR2 FQNNGV. This CDR3 has 12 amino acids. With V trimmed by 5 bases and J by 8 bases, 4 bases remained unmatched.

V gene TRBV28 combines with J gene TRBJ2-3, with 8 bases matching TRBD1. Per the germline V gene, CDR1 is MDHEN and CDR2 is SYDVKM. Trimming cost V 2 bases and J 1 base; bases outside gene matches: 5. This CDR3 has 16 amino acids. In DNA form, the CDR3 reads TGTGCCAGCAGTTTAAGTCAGGGGGCTCGCACAGATACGCAGTATTTT. Amino acid sequence: CASSLSQGARTDTQYF.

V and J are TRBV12-1 and TRBJ1-2; the table's D call TRBD1 went unverified against the DNA. TRBV12-1 is marked as a pseudogene. The CDR3 length is 13 residues. Here the CDR3 reads CAVRQGVNYGYTF. In DNA form, the CDR3 reads TGTGCCGTCCGACAGGGAGTGAACTATGGCTACACCTTC.

This chain connects TRBV15 to TRBJ2-5; TRBD1 matches 8 bases. Germline V gene sequence: CDR1 LNHNV, CDR2 YYDKDF (reference sequence). The V segment lost 6 bases and the J segment 5 bases; nucleotides outside the gene matches: 8. The CDR3 is 14 amino acids. In nucleotides, the CDR3 is TGTGCCACCAGGTTTACAGGGGGTATGGAGACCCAGTACTTC. This encodes CATRFTGGMETQYF.

In regard to this clone: The junction and the germline gene differ at one end; a read error may be behind it. The CDR3 DNA sequence: TGTGCCAGCAGCCCAATGGGGACAGGGATCTCTGGGGCCAGCGTCCTGACTTTC. Amino acids: CASSPMGTGISGASVLTF. The rearrangement links TRBV7-3 to TRBJ2-6; 9 bases match TRBD1. From germline, CDR1 is SGHTA and CDR2 FQGTGA. CDR3 length: 18 residues. Full variable domain (outside the CDR3, taken from reference TRBV7-3 and TRBJ2-6): GAGVSQTPSNKVTEKGKYVELRCDPISGHTALYWYRQSLGQGPEFLIYFQGTGAADDSGLPNDRFFAVRPEGSVSTLKIQRTERGDSAVYLCASSPMGTGISGASVLTFGAGSRLTVL.

As to this clone: One end of the junction fails to match germline, which may point to a read error. The chain employs TRBV9 and TRBJ2-6; tentative D call: TRBD1 (5 bases). CDR1 and CDR2 (germline): SGDLS, YYNGEE. The CDR3 has 15 amino acids. Here the CDR3 reads CASSVGVSGASVLTF. DNA of the CDR3: TGTGCCAGCAGCGTAGGGGTCTCTGGGGCCAGCGTCCTGACTTTC.

The V gene is TRBV19, the J gene TRBJ2-1; 11 nucleotides match TRBD2. The CDR3 runs 15 residues. Germline V gives CDR1 LNHDA, CDR2 SQIVND (reference sequence). Trimming at V came to 10 bases and at J to 1 base, leaving 6 bases not matched to a gene. Here the CDR3 DNA reads TGTGCCACCCGGACTAGCGGGCGATCCTACAATGAGCAGTTCTTC. This codes for CATRTSGRSYNEQFF.

V is TRBV10-3 and J is TRBJ2-7; 9 bases are a match to TRBD1. Losses at the gene ends were 9 bases for V and 3 bases for J; bases not matched to a gene: 12. Germline V CDR1 and CDR2: ENHRY, SYGVKD. This CDR3 is built from 15 residues. CDR3 DNA: TGTGCCATTAGCAGATTTAGGGACAGGGACTACGAGCAGTACTTC. It codes for CAISRFRDRDYEQYF.

The rearrangement links TRBV6-1 to TRBJ2-1; 10 bases are a match to TRBD1. CDR1 is MNHNS, CDR2 SASEGT, per germline. Germline trimming cut 6 bases from V and 9 bases from J; bases unmatched to any gene: 11. This CDR3 region has 15 residues. The chain's CDR3 is CASRSAGTGVGEQFF. The CDR3, as DNA: TGTGCCAGCAGATCAGCCGGGACAGGGGTCGGTGAGCAGTTCTTC.

The chain links TRBV5-4 to TRBJ1-5; D ambiguous. The germline V and J ends were trimmed by 0 bases and 4 bases, with 5 bases remaining between them. CDR1 and CDR2 from the germline V gene are SGHNT and YYREEE (reference sequence). CDR3 length: 13 residues. For the CDR3, the DNA is TGTGCCAGCAGCTTGGGAGCTAATCAGCCCCAGCATTTT. Its translation is CASSLGANQPQHF.

This chain joins TRBV13 and TRBJ1-1, with D maybe TRBD1 (6 bases). The germline V gene encodes CDR1 PRHDT and CDR2 FYEKMQ (reference sequence). The CDR3 has 12 amino acids. Trimming took 5 bases from V and 10 from J, leaving 14 bases between them. CDR3 in DNA: TGTGCCAGCAGCCTGGGCAGGGGCTCAGCTTTCTTT. This translates into CASSLGRGSAFF.

The chain has TRBV5-1 and TRBJ1-1; 7 bases match TRBD1. The junction had 7 bases not matched to a gene; V was cut back by 7 bases and J by 1 base. The CDR3 runs to 14 residues. Per the germline V gene, CDR1 is SGHRS and CDR2 is YFSETQ. The DNA for the CDR3 is TGCGCCAGCTCCCGACAGGGACCGAACACTGAAGCTTTCTTT. Protein product: CASSRQGPNTEAFF.

V is TRBV11-2 and J is TRBJ2-1, with TRBD2 matching 8 bases. The CDR3 extends over 15 amino acids. Losses at the gene ends were 5 bases for V and 4 bases for J; bases not matched to a gene: 7. CDR1 is SGHAT, CDR2 FQNNGV, per germline. Here the CDR3 DNA reads TGTGCCAGCAGCCCAGCGGGGGCGGGATACAATGAGCAGTTCTTC. Translation: CASSPAGAGYNEQFF.

V and J are TRBV5-1 and TRBJ2-4, with unresolved D. V lost 2 bases and J lost 2, with 8 bases in between. CDR1 is SGHRS and CDR2 is YFSETQ in the germline V gene. This CDR3 has 14 amino acids. The CDR3 nucleotides read TGCGCCAGCAGCTTTAGTGAAACCAAAAACATTCAGTACTTC. It specifies CASSFSETKNIQYF.

This clone came up a few times. The chain uses TRBV19 and TRBJ2-5, with D perhaps matching TRBD1 (5 bases). Trimming pared 3 bases from V and 2 bases from J, leaving 13 bases between. The length of the CDR3 is 15 residues. The germline V gene encodes CDR1 LNHDA and CDR2 SQIVND (reference sequence). The DNA for the CDR3 is TGTGCCAGTAGTATCGATGGGGCAGGGCAAGAGACCCAGTACTTC. This encodes CASSIDGAGQETQYF.

This chain connects TRBV5-6 to TRBJ1-5; D is uncertain. The CDR3 totals 14 residues. Per the germline V gene, CDR1 is SGHDT and CDR2 is YYEEEE. Trimming shortened V by 2 bases and J by 0 bases, and 6 bases separated the two germline ends. For the CDR3, the DNA is TGTGCCAGCAGCTTCGGGATTAGCAATCAGCCCCAGCATTTT. This sequence encodes CASSFGISNQPQHF.

V gene TRBV28 combines with J gene TRBJ2-2; 8 positions agree with TRBD2. CDR3 length: 15 residues. After removal of 1 base from V and 4 bases from J, the junction contained 2 bases not matched to a gene. CDR1 and CDR2 from the germline V gene are MDHEN and SYDVKM. CDR3 in DNA: TGTGCCAGCAGTTTATTGGCGGGGGGCACCGGGGAGCTGTTTTTT. This gives the protein CASSLLAGGTGELFF.

A single count supports this clone. The chain couples TRBV25-1 to TRBJ2-7, with D perhaps TRBD2 (5 bases). Germline V gene sequence: CDR1 MGHDK, CDR2 SYGVNS. The CDR3 spans 14 residues. V was pared by 5 bases and J by 2 bases, with 13 bases between. In DNA form, the CDR3 reads TGTGCCAGCAGTCTCCCCGGGGTGCCCTACGAGCAGTACTTC. Translation: CASSLPGVPYEQYF.

This clone was seen a single time. The chain carries TRBV9 and TRBJ1-3; D not resolved. Deletions cut 4 bases from V and 0 bases from J, with 2 bases between. Germline assignment: CDR1 SGDLS and CDR2 YYNGEE. The CDR3 contains 12 residues. The DNA for the CDR3 is TGTGCCAGCAGCCGCTCTGGAAACACCATATATTTT. Amino acids: CASSRSGNTIYF.

In this sample, this clone turned up a few times. V is TRBV7-2 and J is TRBJ2-7; D possibly corresponds to TRBD2 (7 bases). Trimming removed 0 bases from V and 5 bases from J, with 11 bases in between. Per the germline V gene, CDR1 is SGHTA and CDR2 is FQGNSA. The CDR3 sequence is 14 residues long. The CDR3 nucleotides read TGTGCCAGCAGCTTAGCGGGGGGGCACCACGAGCAGTACTTC. It specifies CASSLAGGHHEQYF. Combining the CDR3 with reference TRBV7-2 and TRBJ2-7 gives the whole variable domain GAGVSQSPSNKVTEKGKDVELRCDPISGHTALYWYRQSLGQGLEFLIYFQGNSAPDKSGLPSDRFSAERTGGSVSTLTIQRTQQEDSAVYLCASSLAGGHHEQYFGPGTRLTVT.

The chain uses TRBV19 and TRBJ1-1; the D is unclear. CDR3 length: 13 amino acids. With 7 bases removed from V and 1 base from J, the gap between germline ends came to 10 bases. Germline CDR1 and CDR2: LNHDA and SQIVND (reference sequence). CDR3 sequence (DNA): TGTGCCAGTAAGCCACTCGGGAACACTGAAGCTTTCTTT. This gives the protein CASKPLGNTEAFF.

This chain uses TRBV11-2 with TRBJ2-7, with a weak D call TRBD1 (6 bases). Per germline, CDR1 SGHAT and CDR2 FQNNGV. The germline V and J ends were trimmed by 5 bases and 4 bases, with 12 bases remaining between them. This CDR3 spans 13 amino acids. In DNA, the CDR3 is TGTGCCAGCAGCCCAACCCAGGGGTACGAGCAGTACTTC. Residues: CASSPTQGYEQYF.

The chain joins TRBV5-1 to TRBJ1-5, with 9 bases that match TRBD1. The trim removed 3 bases at V and 7 bases at J, leaving 8 bases unmatched. The CDR3 covers 15 residues. CDR1 and CDR2 (germline): SGHRS, YFSETQ. The CDR3 DNA sequence: TGCGCCAGCAGCTGGGGGACAGGGACGGACCAGCCCCAGCATTTT. This translates into CASSWGTGTDQPQHF.

The genes are TRBV6-1 and TRBJ2-7, with 7 positions matching TRBD1. The CDR3 sequence is 15 residues long. The germline V gene encodes CDR1 MNHNS and CDR2 SASEGT. Trimming at V came to 7 bases and at J to 2 bases, leaving 11 bases not matched to a gene. The CDR3 here is CASKDKRQGPYEQYF. The DNA of the CDR3 is TGTGCCAGCAAGGACAAGAGACAGGGCCCCTACGAGCAGTACTTC.